The 15 T cell receptor beta chains below were found in one sample sequenced in a study of blood T cell repertoires in COVID-19. Sequenced by immunoSEQ multiplex PCR; TCRdb stores in-frame clones only, minus some. The sample includes 140,000 or so clones, about 87% of them seen just once. The sample comprised peripheral blood. The receptor source for this set is a woman aged 45-60 years with acute or convalescent COVID-19.

CDR3 in DNA: TGTGCCAGCACCCGAGGGGGGAACACTGAAGCTTTCTTT. Protein product: CASTRGGNTEAFF. V is TRBV12-3 or TRBV12-4 and J is TRBJ1-1; possibly TRBD1 for D (6 bases). The V and J ends lost 7 bases and 1 base respectively, with 10 bases between them. The CDR3 sequence is 13 residues long.

This chain connects TRBV30 to TRBJ2-2; TRBD1 is a possible D gene (6 bases). This CDR3 spans 17 amino acids. Trimming left V 2 bases short and J 1 base short, with 17 bases between. Germline V lookup: CDR1 GTSNPN, CDR2 SVGIG (reference sequence). The CDR3 sequence: CAWSLMVTGRNTGELFF. CDR3 bases: TGTGCCTGGAGTCTTATGGTAACAGGGCGGAACACCGGGGAGCTGTTTTTT.

The V and J genes are TRBV13 and TRBJ2-1; 7 bases are shared with TRBD1. The V gene end was trimmed by 5 bases and the J gene end by 10 bases; junction bases not matched to a gene: 8. Germline assignment: CDR1 PRHDT and CDR2 FYEKMQ (reference sequence). This CDR3 has 13 amino acids. For the CDR3, the DNA is TGTGCCAGCAGCCAGACAGGGCGTTACGAGCAGTTCTTC. This encodes CASSQTGRYEQFF.

The chain joins TRBV10-1 to TRBJ2-1, with TRBD1 matching over 8 bases. The germline V gene encodes CDR1 WNHNN and CDR2 SYGVQD (reference sequence). V was pared by 3 bases and J by 7 bases, with 11 bases of the junction left unmatched. This CDR3 is built from 16 residues. This CDR3 reads CASSDGGDRGWNEQFF. The CDR3, as DNA: TGCGCCAGCAGTGACGGGGGAGACAGGGGATGGAATGAGCAGTTCTTC.

This chain links TRBV2 with TRBJ1-6; 7 bases line up with TRBD1. J was trimmed by 9 bases and V by 9 bases; bases with no gene match: 8. Looked up from germline, CDR1 is SNHLY and CDR2 is FYNNEI. The CDR3 extends over 13 amino acids. As DNA, the CDR3 is TGTGCCAGAAGGGGACAGTTCGGTTCACCCCTCCACTTT. This translates into CARRGQFGSPLHF.

This clone was detected only a few times. The rearrangement uses TRBV2 and TRBJ2-3, with 11 bases matching TRBD2. V lost 4 bases and J lost 8; bases outside the gene matches: 14. The CDR3 is 17 residues long. Germline V lookup: CDR1 SNHLY, CDR2 FYNNEI. The CDR3 region is CASSGPGLAGGLGTQYF. CDR3 sequence (DNA): TGTGCCAGCAGTGGTCCGGGGCTAGCGGGAGGACTGGGTACGCAGTATTTT.

This chain joins TRBV5-5 and TRBJ2-3; the D is unclear. CDR3 size: 15 residues. Deletions cut 2 bases from V and 1 base from J, with 11 bases between. In germline, CDR1 is SGHKS, CDR2 YYEKEE (reference sequence). The CDR3 DNA reads TGTGCCAGCAGCTTTCTCCGTCAGGGCACAGATACGCAGTATTTT. Translating gives CASSFLRQGTDTQYF.

This clone occurred once. This same CDR3 is encoded by further DNA sequences in the sample. J is TRBJ1-5 and V is TRBV5-5; D is ambiguous. With 0 bases removed from V and 0 bases from J, the gap between germline ends came to 7 bases. The CDR3 totals 15 residues. Germline V gene lookup returns CDR1 SGHKS and CDR2 YYEKEE (reference sequence). CDR3 in amino acids: CASSLAGYSNQPQHF. In DNA, the CDR3 is TGTGCCAGCAGCTTGGCAGGATATAGCAATCAGCCCCAGCATTTT.

V usage is TRBV10-1 and J usage is TRBJ2-1, with 11 positions matching TRBD2. The V gene end was trimmed by 3 bases and the J gene end by 4 bases; junction bases not matched to a gene: 5. Germline CDR1 WNHNN, CDR2 SYGVQD (reference sequence). CDR3 length: 16 amino acids. The CDR3 reads CASSENSGGGYNEQFF. CDR3 bases: TGCGCCAGCAGTGAAAATAGCGGGGGGGGTTACAATGAGCAGTTCTTC.

The CDR3: CASSSDRAGDTQYF. For the CDR3, the DNA is TGCGCCAGCAGCTCCGACAGGGCAGGAGATACGCAGTATTTT. The chain recombines TRBV5-1 with TRBJ2-3; 7 bases map to TRBD1. The V segment lost 3 bases and the J segment 5 bases; nucleotides outside the gene matches: 6. Germline V lookup: CDR1 SGHRS, CDR2 YFSETQ. This CDR3 comprises 14 residues.

This clone was detected a few times. The chain recombines TRBV10-1 with TRBJ2-2; D perhaps matches TRBD2 (6 bases). Germline CDR1 is WNHNN and CDR2 is SYGVQD (reference sequence). V was pared by 0 bases and J by 6 bases, with 11 bases between. This CDR3 spans 15 amino acids. CDR3 DNA: TGCGCCAGCAGTGAGTCAACCGGAGGGGCCGGGGAGCTGTTTTTT. Amino acids: CASSESTGGAGELFF.

The chain joins TRBV2 to TRBJ2-7; 9 bases are shared with TRBD1. This CDR3 region has 17 residues. CDR1 SNHLY and CDR2 FYNNEI come from the germline V gene. Trimming took 3 bases from V and 4 from J; bases not matched to a gene: 13. The CDR3, as DNA: TGTGCCAGCAGTGAGGCCTTTGCGCGACAGGGGGGTTACGAGCAGTACTTC. Its translation: CASSEAFARQGGYEQYF.

The chain uses TRBV28 and TRBJ2-7; 8 bases fit TRBD1. The CDR3 is 15 residues long. Trimming at V came to 6 bases and at J to 6 bases, leaving 13 bases not matched to a gene. Per germline, CDR1 MDHEN and CDR2 SYDVKM. Here the CDR3 DNA reads TGTGCCAGCAGCCGGTTGGACAGGGCGATAGGCGAGCAGTACTTC. Amino acids: CASSRLDRAIGEQYF.

The gene calls are TRBV30 and TRBJ2-7; 8 bases line up with TRBD2. Trimming removed 2 bases from V and 4 bases from J; junction bases left unmatched: 7. This CDR3 comprises 14 residues. The germline V gene encodes CDR1 GTSNPN and CDR2 SVGIG (reference sequence). CDR3 protein: CAWSRISGVYEQYF. The CDR3 DNA follows: TGTGCCTGGAGTAGGATTAGCGGGGTGTACGAGCAGTACTTC.

The chain joins TRBV29-1 to TRBJ1-1, with a weak D call TRBD1 (6 bases). The V end was cut by 2 bases, the J end by 0 bases, with 10 bases between. CDR3 length: 14 amino acids. Germline CDR1 reads SQVTM; CDR2 reads ANQGSEA. DNA for the CDR3: TGCAGCGTTGAACAGGGGCTCCTGAACACTGAAGCTTTCTTT. Its protein product is CSVEQGLLNTEAFF.